Listed below are T cell receptor beta chains from one sample, sequenced in a study of blood T cell repertoires in COVID-19. Produced via immunoSEQ multiplex PCR; TCRdb's table is partial and in-frame only. The sample lists over 200,000 clones, around nine tenths occurring once. Sample: peripheral blood. These receptors came from a woman aged 55 to 70 with acute or convalescent COVID-19. Both conserved end residues are part of each CDR3. Fields, in order: D gene, V gene, clone size, J gene, CDR3 protein, CDR3 DNA. A D gene is named only where the DNA matches it firmly. Not all rows give a size; the values are once, few, many and, for expanded clones, a class.

>-|TRBV7-6|-|TRBJ2-7
CASSFDPGTHQSYEQYF
TGTGCCAGCAGCTTCGACCCCGGGACACATCAATCCTACGAGCAGTACTTC
>-|TRBV27|-|TRBJ1-2
CASTYSPTSNYGYTF
TGTGCCAGCACCTATAGCCCGACTTCTAACTATGGCTACACCTTC
>TRBD1|TRBV5-1|-|TRBJ2-5
CASSRRQGQETQYF
TGCGCCAGCAGCCGTAGACAGGGGCAAGAGACCCAGTACTTC
>-|TRBV7-6|-|TRBJ1-6
CASSADIILSPLHF
TGTGCCAGCAGTGCGGACATAATCTTATCACCCCTCCACTTT
>-|TRBV6-5|-|TRBJ1-3
CASRITSSGNTIYF
TGTGCCAGCAGGATTACAAGCTCTGGAAACACCATATATTTT
>-|TRBV29-1|-|TRBJ1-2
CSVEGIGQGNNYGYTF
TGCAGCGTTGAGGGCATTGGGCAGGGTAATAACTATGGCTACACCTTC
>TRBD1|TRBV30|-|TRBJ2-3
CAWSATGWGTDTQYF
TGTGCCTGGAGCGCGACAGGGTGGGGCACAGATACGCAGTATTTT
>-|TRBV7-3|-|TRBJ1-2
CASSPTTRTAGGYTF
TGTGCCAGCAGCCCAACAACCCGGACAGCCGGTGGCTACACCTTC
>-|TRBV19|-|TRBJ1-1
CASKDPRGPDSRAFF
TGTGCCAGTAAGGACCCCAGGGGACCCGATAGTAGGGCTTTCTTT
>-|TRBV19|-|TRBJ1-5
CASSIYRNSNQPQHF
TGTGCCAGTAGTATATACAGGAATAGCAATCAGCCCCAGCATTTT
>-|TRBV27|few|TRBJ1-1
CASSSQSKEAFF
TGTGCCAGCAGTTCCCAGTCTAAGGAGGCTTTCTTT
>TRBD1|TRBV5-5|-|TRBJ1-5
CASSVTGGLDQPQHF
TGTGCCAGCAGCGTGACAGGGGGATTGGATCAGCCCCAGCATTTT
>-|TRBV10-2|-|TRBJ2-3
CASSEFSGFTDTQYF
TGCGCCAGCAGTGAGTTTTCAGGGTTCACAGATACGCAGTATTTT
>TRBD2|TRBV18|-|TRBJ2-7
CASSRGTSGIYEQYF
TGTGCCAGCTCACGGGGCACTAGCGGCATCTACGAGCAGTACTTC
>-|TRBV6-5|-|TRBJ2-7
CASREGIYEQYF
TGTGCCAGCAGGGAGGGGATCTACGAGCAGTACTTC
>-|TRBV30|-|TRBJ1-4
CAWSSRLVNEKLFF
TGTGCCTGGAGTTCCCGACTTGTCAATGAAAAACTGTTTTTT
>-|TRBV3-1/TRBV3-2|-|TRBJ1-2
CASSRGELYGYTF
TGTGCCAGCAGTCGGGGGGAGCTCTATGGCTACACCTTC
>TRBD1|TRBV19|-|TRBJ1-5
CASRPGQPYSNQPQHF
TGTGCCAGTAGACCGGGACAGCCGTATAGCAATCAGCCCCAGCATTTT
>TRBD1|TRBV7-8|once|TRBJ2-2
CASSLPTGPPWELFF
TGTGCCAGCAGCTTACCGACAGGGCCCCCCTGGGAGCTGTTTTTT
>-|TRBV10-1|-|TRBJ1-4
CASSDGVANEKLFF
TGCGCCAGCAGTGACGGTGTGGCTAATGAAAAACTGTTTTTT